These 20 T cell receptor beta chains originate from one sample sequenced in a study of Graves' ophthalmopathy and Graves' hyperthyroidism. RNA transcripts served as template for amplifying TCR beta CDR3 sequences. First-round RT-PCR with HTBI primers preceded a second-round multiplex PCR. Using its own MiXCR run on the multiplex PCR reads, TCRdb lists one record per CDR3 protein. The data hold 600,000 to 700,000 distinct CDR3 sequences, with about 38% observed a single time. Specimen: peripheral blood. These receptors came from an adult man with Graves' ophthalmopathy.

This clonotype was observed many times. This chain links TRBV10-3 with TRBJ2-7; 8 nucleotides line up with TRBD1. Trimming took 3 bases from V and 1 from J; bases not matched to a gene: 8. The CDR3 has 16 residues. Germline V gene lookup returns CDR1 ENHRY and CDR2 SYGVKD. The CDR3 sequence is CAISDPTGGRSYEQYF. As DNA, the CDR3 is TGTGCCATCAGTGACCCCACAGGGGGTAGGTCCTACGAGCAGTACTTC.

This clonotype was seen ten or more times. The genes are TRBV7-7 and TRBJ2-2; perhaps TRBD2 as D (6 bases). Germline lookup yields CDR1 SSHAT and CDR2 FNYEAQ (reference sequence). This CDR3 comprises 15 residues. The V and J ends lost 5 bases and 4 bases respectively, with 14 bases between them. CDR3 in amino acids: CASSASGVSTGELFF. The CDR3 DNA sequence: TGTGCCAGCAGCGCCTCGGGGGTCTCCACCGGGGAGCTGTTTTTT. Supplemented by reference TRBV7-7 and TRBJ2-2, the full variable domain reads GAGVSQSPRYKVTKRGQDVTLRCDPISSHATLYWYQQALGQGPEFLTYFNYEAQPDKSGLPSDRFSAERPEGSISTLTIQRTEQRDSAMYRCASSASGVSTGELFFGEGSRLTVL.

A few counts support this clonotype. The chain links TRBV5-1 to TRBJ2-7, with D possibly TRBD2 on 5 matching bases. The ends were cut back, 2 bases at V and 1 base at J, with 10 bases in the middle. The CDR3 spans 14 residues. CDR1 and CDR2 (germline): SGHRS, YFSETQ. CDR3: CASSLWRTSYEQYF. CDR3 in DNA: TGCGCCAGCAGCTTATGGCGGACTTCCTACGAGCAGTACTTC.

The rearrangement links TRBV12-3 or TRBV12-4 to TRBJ1-2, with TRBD1 matching 7 bases. V dropped 6 bases and J dropped 6; count of bases not matched to a gene: 13. This CDR3 has 15 amino acids. The CDR3 sequence is CASSVRGQADHGYTF. The CDR3 region has the DNA TGTGCCAGCAGCGTCCGAGGACAGGCTGACCATGGCTACACCTTC.

V is TRBV14 and J is TRBJ2-7; D possibly uses TRBD1 or TRBD2 (5 bases each). The CDR3 runs to 16 residues. Trimming removed 1 base from V and 1 base from J, with 14 bases in between. The V gene's germline CDR1 is SGHDN and CDR2 FVKESK. CDR3: CASSQGGAGISYEQYF. In DNA form, the CDR3 reads TGTGCCAGCAGCCAAGGGGGCGCGGGTATTTCCTACGAGCAGTACTTC.

This clonotype was seen many times. CDR3 residues: CASTHSGNTIYF. The CDR3 region has the DNA TGTGCCAGCACCCATTCTGGAAACACCATATATTTT. The chain employs TRBV12-3 or TRBV12-4 and TRBJ1-3; D gene uncertain. The CDR3 extends over 12 amino acids. Trimming took off 7 bases at V and 1 base at J, with 5 bases between the two ends.

This clonotype was seen a few times. This chain uses TRBV5-6 with TRBJ2-5; 9 bases align to TRBD1. The trim removed 5 bases at V and 5 bases at J, leaving 13 bases unmatched. Germline V gives CDR1 SGHDT, CDR2 YYEEEE. This CDR3 spans 16 amino acids. CDR3 in amino acids: CASRYYPGTGSETQYF. In DNA form, the CDR3 reads TGTGCCAGCAGATACTACCCCGGGACAGGGAGCGAGACCCAGTACTTC.

At least ten counts were recorded for this clonotype. The gene calls are TRBV6-6 and TRBJ1-1; 8 bases align to TRBD1. Trimming at V came to 7 bases and at J to 1 base, leaving 11 bases not matched to a gene. Germline assignment: CDR1 MNHNY and CDR2 SVGAGI (reference sequence). The CDR3 is made up of 16 amino acids. The DNA for the CDR3 is TGTGCCAGCACCTCCGGTGGACAGGGATCGAACACTGAAGCTTTCTTT. Its protein is CASTSGGQGSNTEAFF.

At least ten counts were recorded for this clonotype. The chain carries TRBV5-1 and TRBJ1-2, with D unclear. The CDR3 spans 14 residues. From germline, CDR1 is SGHRS and CDR2 YFSETQ. V lost 5 bases and J 8 bases, leaving 19 bases between the germline ends. CDR3 protein: CASRQGPGIGGYTF. The CDR3 DNA reads TGCGCCAGCAGACAAGGGCCGGGCATCGGAGGCTACACCTTC.

The sample holds a few counts of this clonotype. The junction differs from germline at one of its ends, possibly a read error. This chain uses TRBV10-3 with TRBJ2-7; unclear D gene. From germline, CDR1 is ENHRY and CDR2 SYGVKD. This CDR3 contains 14 residues. The CDR3 coding sequence is TGTGCCAGCAGTGAAAGGCGGATATCCTACGAGCAGTACTTC. Its protein is CASSERRISYEQYF.

V is TRBV7-9 and J is TRBJ1-3, with D possibly matching TRBD1 (5 bases). CDR3 size: 13 residues. V was trimmed by 5 bases and J by 7 bases, leaving 12 bases between them. CDR1 SEHNR and CDR2 FQNEAQ come from the germline V gene (reference sequence). The CDR3 protein is CASSQGVMNTIYF. Written as DNA, the CDR3 is TGTGCCAGCAGCCAAGGGGTGATGAACACCATATATTTT.

The chain couples TRBV10-2 to TRBJ1-1; possibly TRBD1 for D (5 bases). The V end was cut by 8 bases, the J end by 4 bases, with 17 bases between. The CDR3 length is 14 residues. Germline V gene lookup returns CDR1 WSHSY and CDR2 SAAADI. CDR3 region: CASVPRQGGTEAFF. CDR3 coding DNA: TGCGCCAGCGTGCCCCGTCAGGGAGGCACTGAAGCTTTCTTT.

The rearrangement joins TRBV24-1 to TRBJ2-1; D not resolved. CDR3 length: 13 amino acids. The germline gives CDR1 KGHDR, CDR2 SFDVKD. V was cut by 9 bases and J by 5 bases, with 13 bases left in between. CDR3 region: CATSDTPDNEQFF. DNA for the CDR3: TGTGCCACCTCCGACACGCCGGACAATGAGCAGTTCTTC.

Details on this clonotype: The CDR3 does not close with the conserved phenylalanine or tryptophan, likely indicating a read error. It is unclear where the CDR3 begins or ends on the DNA, so no DNA is shown, and the CDR3 is as TCRdb lists it. Here the CDR3 reads CSARVRGRNY. This chain uses TRBV20-1 with TRBJ1-1; TRBD1, the table's D call, was not compared with the DNA. The CDR3 extends over 10 residues, inclusive of both ends. Germline V lookup: CDR1 DFQATT, CDR2 SNEGSKA (reference sequence).

The V call is TRBV5-1, the J call TRBJ1-4; 10 nucleotides line up with TRBD1. CDR1 and CDR2 from the germline V gene are SGHRS and YFSETQ. The CDR3 runs to 15 residues. Unmatched junction bases numbered 8, after V lost 4 bases and J lost 8 bases. This CDR3 is CASSVGQGVVEKLFF. Written as DNA, the CDR3 is TGCGCCAGCAGCGTCGGACAGGGGGTAGTAGAAAAACTGTTTTTT.

The chain employs TRBV7-2 and TRBJ2-7; 10 nucleotides align to TRBD2. The germline CDR1 and CDR2 sequences are SGHTA and FQGNSA. The CDR3 covers 14 residues. V shed 7 bases and J 3 bases; nucleotides not matched to a gene: 6. The CDR3 loop is CASTPGLAYYEQYF. In nucleotides, the CDR3 is TGTGCCAGCACCCCGGGACTAGCGTACTACGAGCAGTACTTC.

This clonotype has only one observation. The V and J genes are TRBV9 and TRBJ1-4; D is ambiguous. The CDR3 covers 16 residues. CDR1 is SGDLS and CDR2 is YYNGEE in the germline V gene. V lost 7 bases and J lost 5, with 21 bases in between. In nucleotides, the CDR3 is TGTGCCAGCGGCTCGGGTATAGGCGGCGGAAATGAAAAACTGTTTTTT. It yields the protein CASGSGIGGGNEKLFF.

Remarks on this clonotype: A much larger clonotype is one base distant, so this may be a read error. The genes are TRBV20-1 and TRBJ1-3; no definite D call. The CDR3 spans 14 residues. Germline V lookup: CDR1 DFQATT, CDR2 SNEGSKA (reference sequence). CDR3 sequence: CRARSQSSGNTIYF. CDR3 nucleotide sequence: TGCAGGGCTAGATCCCAGAGCTCTGGAAACACCATATATTTT.

This clonotype came up many times. The rearrangement joins TRBV7-8 to TRBJ2-7, with a weak D call TRBD1 (6 bases). Germline V lookup: CDR1 SGHVS, CDR2 FQNEAQ. The CDR3 sequence is 15 residues long. V lost 2 bases to trimming and J lost 1 base, with 12 bases between them. The CDR3: CASSLTRDTSYEQYF. As DNA, the CDR3 is TGTGCCAGCAGCTTAACCCGGGACACGTCCTACGAGCAGTACTTC.

This clonotype was recorded many times. Here the CDR3 reads CASSEGQGAYSPLHF. In DNA, the CDR3 is TGTGCCAGCAGCGAGGGACAGGGGGCTTATTCACCCCTCCACTTT. The chain recombines TRBV9 with TRBJ1-6, with 12 positions matching TRBD1. There are 15 residues in the CDR3. Germline values: CDR1 SGDLS, CDR2 YYNGEE. V dropped 3 bases and J dropped 8; count of bases not matched to a gene: 3. The variable domain in full, completed from reference TRBV9 and TRBJ1-6, reads DSGVTQTPKHLITATGQRVTLRCSPRSGDLSVYWYQQSLDQGLQFLIQYYNGEERAKGNILERFSAQQFPDLHSELNLSSLELGDSALYFCASSEGQGAYSPLHFGNGTRLTVT.